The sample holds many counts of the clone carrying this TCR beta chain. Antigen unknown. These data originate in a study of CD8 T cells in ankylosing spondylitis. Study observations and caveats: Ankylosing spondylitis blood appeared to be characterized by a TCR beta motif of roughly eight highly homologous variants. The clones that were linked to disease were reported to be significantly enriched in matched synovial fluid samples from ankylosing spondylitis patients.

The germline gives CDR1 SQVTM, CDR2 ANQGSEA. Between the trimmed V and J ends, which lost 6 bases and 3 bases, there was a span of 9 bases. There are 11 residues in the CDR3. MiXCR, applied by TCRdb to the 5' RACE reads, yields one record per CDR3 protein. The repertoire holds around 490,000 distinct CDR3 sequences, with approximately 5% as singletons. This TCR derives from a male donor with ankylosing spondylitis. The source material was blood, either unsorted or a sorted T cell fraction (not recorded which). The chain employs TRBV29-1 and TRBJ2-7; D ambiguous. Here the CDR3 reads CSVGNSYEQYF. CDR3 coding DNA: TGCAGCGTCGGTAACAGCTACGAGCAGTACTTC.